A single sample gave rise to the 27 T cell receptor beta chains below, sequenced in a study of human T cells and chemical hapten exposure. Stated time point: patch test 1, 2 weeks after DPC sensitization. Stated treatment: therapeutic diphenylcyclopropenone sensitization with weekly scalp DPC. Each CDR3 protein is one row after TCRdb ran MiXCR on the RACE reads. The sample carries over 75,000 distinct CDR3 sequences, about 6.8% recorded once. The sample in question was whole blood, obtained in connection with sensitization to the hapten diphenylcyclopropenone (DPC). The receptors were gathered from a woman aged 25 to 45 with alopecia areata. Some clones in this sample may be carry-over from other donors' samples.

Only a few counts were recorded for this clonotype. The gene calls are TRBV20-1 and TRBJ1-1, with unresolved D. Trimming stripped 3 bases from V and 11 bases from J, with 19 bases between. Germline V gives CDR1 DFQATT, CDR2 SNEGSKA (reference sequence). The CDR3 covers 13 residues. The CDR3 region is CSASPREGGEAFF. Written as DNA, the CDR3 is TGCAGTGCTAGCCCCCGAGAGGGAGGAGAGGCTTTCTTT.

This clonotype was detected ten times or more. CDR3 sequence reads: CASSSPGPLETQYF. In nucleotides, the CDR3 is TGTGCCAGCAGCTCACCGGGCCCCCTGGAGACCCAGTACTTC. This sequence joins TRBV5-4 and TRBJ2-5; D unresolved. The CDR3 totals 14 residues. Germline assignment: CDR1 SGHNT and CDR2 YYREEE (reference sequence). The V gene lost 3 bases and the J gene lost 5 bases, with 14 bases spanning the gap.

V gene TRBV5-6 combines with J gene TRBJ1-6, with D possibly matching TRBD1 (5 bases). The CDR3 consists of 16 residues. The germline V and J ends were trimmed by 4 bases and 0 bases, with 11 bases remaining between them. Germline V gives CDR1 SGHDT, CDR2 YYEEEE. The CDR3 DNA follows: TGTGCCAGCAGCATCAGGGTGTTCTCCTATAATTCACCCCTCCACTTT. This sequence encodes CASSIRVFSYNSPLHF. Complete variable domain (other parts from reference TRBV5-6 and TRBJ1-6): DAGVTQSPTHLIKTRGQQVTLRCSPKSGHDTVSWYQQALGQGPQFIFQYYEEEERQRGNFPDRFSGHQFPNYSSELNVNALLLGDSALYLCASSIRVFSYNSPLHFGNGTRLTVT.

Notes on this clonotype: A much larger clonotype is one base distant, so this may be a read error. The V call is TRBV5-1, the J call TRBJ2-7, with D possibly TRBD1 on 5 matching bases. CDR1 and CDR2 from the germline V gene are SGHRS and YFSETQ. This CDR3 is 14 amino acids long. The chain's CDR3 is CASSLDGRAYGQYF. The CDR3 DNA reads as TGCGCCAGCAGCTTGGACGGCAGGGCCTACGGGCAGTACTTC.

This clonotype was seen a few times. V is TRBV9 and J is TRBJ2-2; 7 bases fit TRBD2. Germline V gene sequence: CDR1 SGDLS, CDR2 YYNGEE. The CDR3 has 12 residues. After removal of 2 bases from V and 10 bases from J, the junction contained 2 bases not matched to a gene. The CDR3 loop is CASSVRGSELFF. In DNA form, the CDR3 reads TGTGCCAGCAGCGTGCGGGGGTCGGAGCTGTTTTTT.

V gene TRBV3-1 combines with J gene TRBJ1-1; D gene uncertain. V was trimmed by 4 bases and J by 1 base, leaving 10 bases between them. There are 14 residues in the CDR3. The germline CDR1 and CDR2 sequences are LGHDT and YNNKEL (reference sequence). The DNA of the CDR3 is TGTGCCAGCAGCCCCCGACAAGCGAACACTGAAGCTTTCTTT. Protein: CASSPRQANTEAFF.

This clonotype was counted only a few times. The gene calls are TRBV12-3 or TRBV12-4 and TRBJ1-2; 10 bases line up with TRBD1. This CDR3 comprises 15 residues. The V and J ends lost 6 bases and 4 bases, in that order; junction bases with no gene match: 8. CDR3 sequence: CASREIGTGVYGYTF. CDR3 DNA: TGTGCCAGCAGGGAGATCGGGACAGGGGTCTATGGCTACACCTTC.

CDR3: CATKDRGNYGYTF. CDR3 nucleotides: TGTGCCACGAAGGACAGGGGAAACTATGGCTACACCTTC. This sequence joins TRBV19 and TRBJ1-2; 9 positions match TRBD1. Germline V CDR1 and CDR2: LNHDA, SQIVND (reference sequence). Trimming at V came to 10 bases and at J to 2 bases, leaving 5 bases not matched to a gene. The CDR3 loop spans 13 amino acids. Full variable domain (outside the CDR3, taken from reference TRBV19 and TRBJ1-2): DGGITQSPKYLFRKEGQNVTLSCEQNLNHDAMYWYRQDPGQGLRLIYYSQIVNDFQKGDIAEGYSVSREKKESFPLTVTSAQKNPTAFYLCATKDRGNYGYTFGSGTRLTVV.

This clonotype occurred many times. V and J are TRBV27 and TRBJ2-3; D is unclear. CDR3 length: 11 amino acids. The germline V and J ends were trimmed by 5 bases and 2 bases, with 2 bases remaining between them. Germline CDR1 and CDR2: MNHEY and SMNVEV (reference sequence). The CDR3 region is CASSATDTQYF. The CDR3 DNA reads TGTGCCAGCAGTGCCACAGATACGCAGTATTTT.

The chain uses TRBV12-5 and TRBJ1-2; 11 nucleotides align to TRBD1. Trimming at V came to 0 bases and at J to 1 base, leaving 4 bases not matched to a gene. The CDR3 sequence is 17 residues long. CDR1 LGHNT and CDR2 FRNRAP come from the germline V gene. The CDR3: CASGLVGTGGLNYGYTF. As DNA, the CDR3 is TGTGCTAGTGGTTTGGTGGGGACAGGGGGTCTTAACTATGGCTACACCTTC.

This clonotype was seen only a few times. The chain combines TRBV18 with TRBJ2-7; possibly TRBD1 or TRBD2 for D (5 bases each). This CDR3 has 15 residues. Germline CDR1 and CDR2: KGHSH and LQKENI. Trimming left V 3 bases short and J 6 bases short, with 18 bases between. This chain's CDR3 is CASSPLRDRGVEQYF. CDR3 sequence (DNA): TGTGCCAGCTCACCTCTCAGGGACCGAGGGGTCGAGCAGTACTTC.

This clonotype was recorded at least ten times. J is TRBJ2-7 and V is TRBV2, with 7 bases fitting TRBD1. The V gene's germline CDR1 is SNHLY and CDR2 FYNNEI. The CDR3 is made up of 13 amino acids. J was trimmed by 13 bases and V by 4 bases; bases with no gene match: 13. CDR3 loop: CASSVSERDRVYF. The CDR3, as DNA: TGTGCCAGCAGTGTGTCTGAGAGGGACAGAGTTTACTTC.

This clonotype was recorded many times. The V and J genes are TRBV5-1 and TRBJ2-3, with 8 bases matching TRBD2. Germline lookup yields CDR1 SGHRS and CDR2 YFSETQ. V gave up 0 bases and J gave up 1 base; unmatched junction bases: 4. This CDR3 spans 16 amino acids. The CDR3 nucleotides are TGCGCCAGCAGCTTGGTCGGGACTAGGGGCACAGATACGCAGTATTTT. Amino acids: CASSLVGTRGTDTQYF.

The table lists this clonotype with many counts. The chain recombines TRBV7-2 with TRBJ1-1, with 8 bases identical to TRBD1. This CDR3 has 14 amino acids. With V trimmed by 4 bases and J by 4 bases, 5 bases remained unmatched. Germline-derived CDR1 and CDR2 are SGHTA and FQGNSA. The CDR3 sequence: CASSSITGGTEAFF. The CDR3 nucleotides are TGTGCCAGCAGCTCAATCACAGGGGGCACTGAAGCTTTCTTT.

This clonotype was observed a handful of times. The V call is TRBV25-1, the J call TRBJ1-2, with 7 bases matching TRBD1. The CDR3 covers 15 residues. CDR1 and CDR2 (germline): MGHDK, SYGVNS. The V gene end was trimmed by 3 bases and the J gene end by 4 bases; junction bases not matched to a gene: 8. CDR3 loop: CASSEGDREGYGYTF. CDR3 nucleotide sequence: TGTGCCAGCAGTGAGGGCGACAGGGAAGGCTATGGCTACACCTTC.

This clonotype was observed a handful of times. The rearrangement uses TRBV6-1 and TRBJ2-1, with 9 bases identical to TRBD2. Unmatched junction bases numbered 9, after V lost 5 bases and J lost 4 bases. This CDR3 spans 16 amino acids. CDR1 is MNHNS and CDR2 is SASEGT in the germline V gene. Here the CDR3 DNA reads TGTGCCAGCAGTATATCAGCGGGGGGCATTTACAATGAGCAGTTCTTC. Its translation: CASSISAGGIYNEQFF.

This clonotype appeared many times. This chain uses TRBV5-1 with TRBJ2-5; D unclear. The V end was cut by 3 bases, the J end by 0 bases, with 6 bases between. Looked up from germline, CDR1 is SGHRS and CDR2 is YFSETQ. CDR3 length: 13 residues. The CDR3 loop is CASSSPNQETQYF. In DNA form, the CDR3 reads TGCGCCAGCAGCTCACCAAACCAAGAGACCCAGTACTTC.

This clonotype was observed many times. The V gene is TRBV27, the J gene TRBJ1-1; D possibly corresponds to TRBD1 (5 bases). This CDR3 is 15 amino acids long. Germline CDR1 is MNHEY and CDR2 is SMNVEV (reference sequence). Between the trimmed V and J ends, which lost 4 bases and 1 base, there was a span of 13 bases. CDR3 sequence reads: CASSYQGSKNTEAFF. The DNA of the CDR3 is TGTGCCAGCAGTTACCAGGGCAGCAAGAACACTGAAGCTTTCTTT.

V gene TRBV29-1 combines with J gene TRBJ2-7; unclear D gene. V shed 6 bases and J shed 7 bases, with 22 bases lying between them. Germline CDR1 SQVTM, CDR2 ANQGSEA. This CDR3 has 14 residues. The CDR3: CSVATLSDSREQYF. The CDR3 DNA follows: TGCAGCGTCGCAACGTTATCGGATTCTCGGGAGCAGTACTTC.

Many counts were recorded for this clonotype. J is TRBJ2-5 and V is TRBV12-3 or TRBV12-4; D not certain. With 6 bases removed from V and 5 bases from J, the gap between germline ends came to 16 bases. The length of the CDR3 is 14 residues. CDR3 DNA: TGTGCCAGCAGCCCCGGACGCCGCCCGGAGACCCAGTACTTC. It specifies CASSPGRRPETQYF.

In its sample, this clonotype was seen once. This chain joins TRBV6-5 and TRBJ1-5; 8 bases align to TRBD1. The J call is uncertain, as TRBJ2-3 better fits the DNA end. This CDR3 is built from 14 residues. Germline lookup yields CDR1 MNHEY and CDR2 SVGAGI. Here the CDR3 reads CASSQDRGNQPQYF. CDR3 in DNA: TGTGCCAGCAGCCAAGACAGGGGCAATCAGCCCCAGTATTTT.

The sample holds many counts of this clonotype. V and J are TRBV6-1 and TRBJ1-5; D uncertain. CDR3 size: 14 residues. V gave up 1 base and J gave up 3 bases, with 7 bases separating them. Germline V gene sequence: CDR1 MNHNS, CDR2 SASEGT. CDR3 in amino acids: CASSEGHNNQPQHF. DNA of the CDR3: TGTGCCAGCAGTGAAGGACACAACAATCAGCCCCAGCATTTT.

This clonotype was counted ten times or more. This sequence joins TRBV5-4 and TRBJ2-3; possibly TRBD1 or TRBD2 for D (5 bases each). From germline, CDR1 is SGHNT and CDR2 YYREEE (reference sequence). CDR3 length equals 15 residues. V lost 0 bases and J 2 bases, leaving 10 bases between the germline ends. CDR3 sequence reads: CASSLAGALTDTQYF. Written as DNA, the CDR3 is TGTGCCAGCAGCTTGGCCGGGGCCCTCACAGATACGCAGTATTTT.

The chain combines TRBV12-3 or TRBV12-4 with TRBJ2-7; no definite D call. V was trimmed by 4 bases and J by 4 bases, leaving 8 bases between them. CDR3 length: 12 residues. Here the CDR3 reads CASSSLTYEQYF. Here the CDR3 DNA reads TGTGCCAGCAGTTCCCTGACATACGAGCAGTACTTC.

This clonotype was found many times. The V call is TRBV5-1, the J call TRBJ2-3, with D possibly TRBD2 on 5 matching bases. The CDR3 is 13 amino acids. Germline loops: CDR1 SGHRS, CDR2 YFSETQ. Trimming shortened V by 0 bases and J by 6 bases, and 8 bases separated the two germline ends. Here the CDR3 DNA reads TGCGCCAGCAGCTTGGGGGAGAGGGATACGCAGTATTTT. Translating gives CASSLGERDTQYF.

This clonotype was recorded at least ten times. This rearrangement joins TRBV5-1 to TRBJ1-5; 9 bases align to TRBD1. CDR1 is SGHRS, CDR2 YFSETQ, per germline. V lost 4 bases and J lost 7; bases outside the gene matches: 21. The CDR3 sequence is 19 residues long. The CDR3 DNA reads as TGCGCCAGCAGCGGGGGTCCGGGGACAGGGATAGTGGAATGGCAGCCCCAGCATTTT. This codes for CASSGGPGTGIVEWQPQHF.

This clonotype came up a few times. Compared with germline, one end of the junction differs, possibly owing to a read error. CDR3 nucleotides: TGTGCCATCAGTGACTCAGTTTCGAACCGGGACAGGGGGCGAATCCCCTTGTTT. Amino acids: CAISDSVSNRDRGRIPLF. The V call is TRBV10-3, the J call TRBJ1-1; 12 nucleotides line up with TRBD1. The germline gives CDR1 ENHRY, CDR2 SYGVKD. CDR3 size: 18 residues.